One and the same sample provided the 21 T cell receptor beta chains below, sequenced in a study of T cell responses to AZD1222 COVID-19 vaccine. This table comes from immunoSEQ multiplex PCR, and its TCRdb copy is limited to in-frame clones, with some not included. Of 180,000 or so clones listed, approximately 94% are singletons. Specimen: peripheral blood, collected on day 0 of AZD1222 vaccination. Source of these receptors: an adult in good health.

This sequence joins TRBV28 and TRBJ2-1; D is uncertain. V was cut by 7 bases and J by 8 bases, with 21 bases left in between. Per the germline V gene, CDR1 is MDHEN and CDR2 is SYDVKM. The CDR3 totals 15 residues. CDR3 in DNA: TGTGCCAGCACCCTCAGGACCAAAGCTGACGATGAGCAGTTCTTC. Protein product: CASTLRTKADDEQFF. The whole variable domain, remainder taken from reference TRBV28 and TRBJ2-1, is DVKVTQSSRYLVKRTGEKVFLECVQDMDHENMFWYRQDPGLGLRLIYFSYDVKMKEKGDIPEGYSVSREKKERFSLILESASTNQTSMYLCASTLRTKADDEQFFGPGTRLTVL.

This sequence joins TRBV11-3 and TRBJ2-3, with TRBD2 matching over 7 bases. Germline CDR1 SGHNT, CDR2 YENEEA. The CDR3 covers 16 residues. The ends lost 5 bases at V and 4 bases at J; junction bases unmatched: 12. CDR3 in DNA: TGTGCCAGCAGCCTAGGGGAGGGTGCCCGTCCAGATACGCAGTATTTT. As protein: CASSLGEGARPDTQYF.

The chain couples TRBV4-1 to TRBJ2-7; D possibly corresponds to TRBD2 (6 bases). Looked up from germline, CDR1 is MGHRA and CDR2 is YSYEKL. CDR3 length equals 14 residues. Trimming removed 5 bases at V and 3 bases at J, with 14 bases between. The DNA for the CDR3 is TGCGCCAGCAGCTCCCCCGGGGGAGGCTACGAGCAGTACTTC. Its translation is CASSSPGGGYEQYF.

The chain uses TRBV3-1 (or the pseudogene TRBV3-2) and TRBJ1-3; D perhaps matches TRBD1 (5 bases). Germline loops: CDR1 LGHDT, CDR2 YNNKEL (reference sequence). This CDR3 spans 15 amino acids. Trimming removed 7 bases at V and 0 bases at J, with 13 bases between. In DNA form, the CDR3 reads TGTGCCAGCACCGAGTGGGGGAGCTCTGGAAACACCATATATTTT. This encodes CASTEWGSSGNTIYF.

The chain carries TRBV11-2 and TRBJ2-5; D not resolved. V was shortened by 1 base and J by 0 bases, with 9 bases between the two germline ends. Germline V gene sequence: CDR1 SGHAT, CDR2 FQNNGV. CDR3 length equals 15 residues. The CDR3 spells CASSLGRKYQETQYF. The CDR3 DNA reads as TGTGCCAGCAGCTTAGGGCGAAAGTACCAAGAGACCCAGTACTTC.

The J gene is TRBJ2-3, the V gene TRBV9; no clear D. The CDR3 totals 16 residues. V gave up 4 bases and J gave up 1 base, with 16 bases separating them. Germline CDR1 reads SGDLS; CDR2 reads YYNGEE. The CDR3 spells CASSRQVGWGTDTQYF. The DNA for the CDR3 is TGTGCCAGCAGCCGCCAAGTGGGGTGGGGCACAGATACGCAGTATTTT.

The chain uses TRBV5-1 and TRBJ1-4, with D uncertain. This CDR3 is built from 14 residues. In germline, CDR1 is SGHRS, CDR2 YFSETQ. Trimming cost V 0 bases and J 7 bases, with 10 bases left between them. In DNA form, the CDR3 reads TGCGCCAGCAGCTTGGAGACGCGTCTTGAAAAACTGTTTTTT. Amino acid sequence: CASSLETRLEKLFF.

The chain joins TRBV18 to TRBJ2-1, with a tentative D call TRBD1 (5 bases). This CDR3 spans 17 amino acids. Germline V gives CDR1 KGHSH, CDR2 LQKENI. V was cut by 4 bases and J by 0 bases, with 16 bases left in between. CDR3 sequence reads: CASSRYQGALSYNEQFF. CDR3 coding DNA: TGTGCCAGCTCACGATACCAGGGCGCCCTCTCCTACAATGAGCAGTTCTTC.

This clone was observed a single time. This chain uses TRBV2 with TRBJ2-2, with D perhaps TRBD1 or TRBD2 (5 bases each). Looked up from germline, CDR1 is SNHLY and CDR2 is FYNNEI. Trimming removed 10 bases from V and 0 bases from J, with 12 bases in between. The CDR3 sequence is 14 residues long. The CDR3, as DNA: TGTGCCACCGCCGGGGCGGCGAACACCGGGGAGCTGTTTTTT. This encodes CATAGAANTGELFF.

The chain carries TRBV11-2 and TRBJ2-7; TRBD1 might be the D (6 bases). From germline, CDR1 is SGHAT and CDR2 FQNNGV. V was shortened by 5 bases and J by 6 bases, with 17 bases between the two germline ends. The CDR3 loop spans 14 amino acids. The CDR3 reads CASSRDLKGGEQYF. The CDR3 coding sequence is TGTGCCAGCAGCCGGGACCTAAAAGGGGGCGAGCAGTACTTC.

The chain joins TRBV5-1 to TRBJ1-1; perhaps TRBD1 as D (6 bases). The CDR3 is made up of 21 amino acids. V dropped 1 base and J dropped 0 bases, with 28 bases sitting between them. Germline loops: CDR1 SGHRS, CDR2 YFSETQ. The CDR3 DNA sequence: TGCGCCAGCAGCTTGTTTGGCCAGGGGATGGGAATTACTAAGATGAACACTGAAGCTTTCTTT. It encodes CASSLFGQGMGITKMNTEAFF.

The sample holds one count of this clone. The V call is TRBV19, the J call TRBJ2-3, with 9 bases fitting TRBD1. This CDR3 is 16 amino acids long. The V segment lost 5 bases and the J segment 4 bases; nucleotides outside the gene matches: 10. Germline V lookup: CDR1 LNHDA, CDR2 SQIVND (reference sequence). CDR3 sequence: CASSSNRGLTADTQYF. The CDR3 DNA reads TGTGCCAGTAGTTCGAACAGGGGGCTGACGGCAGATACGCAGTATTTT.

In its sample, this clone was seen a few times. The chain has TRBV29-1 and TRBJ2-1, with 9 bases identical to TRBD2. The V gene's germline CDR1 is SQVTM and CDR2 ANQGSEA. The CDR3 is 13 residues long. The trim removed 8 bases at V and 2 bases at J, leaving 4 bases unmatched. This CDR3 reads CSFSGGTYNEQFF. In DNA, the CDR3 is TGCAGCTTCAGCGGGGGGACCTACAATGAGCAGTTCTTC.

V gene TRBV5-4 combines with J gene TRBJ1-2; 8 bases map to TRBD1. Losses at the gene ends were 6 bases for V and 3 bases for J; bases not matched to a gene: 10. CDR3 length equals 15 residues. Germline CDR1 reads SGHNT; CDR2 reads YYREEE (reference sequence). The CDR3 DNA sequence: TGTGCCAGCAAGTCAGGGGGCCCGAAAGACTATGGCTACACCTTC. This codes for CASKSGGPKDYGYTF.

This chain joins TRBV11-3 and TRBJ2-1, with D perhaps being TRBD1 or TRBD2 (5 bases each). The germline V gene encodes CDR1 SGHNT and CDR2 YENEEA. V was cut by 1 base and J by 7 bases, with 17 bases left in between. The CDR3 totals 16 residues. The CDR3 loop is CASSLGDARRGNEQFF. The CDR3 DNA reads as TGTGCCAGCAGCTTAGGGGACGCAAGGCGAGGGAATGAGCAGTTCTTC.

About this clone: Other DNA sequences in this sample translate to the same CDR3. This chain uses TRBV15 with TRBJ1-2; 8 bases map to TRBD1. The CDR3 spans 14 residues. After removal of 3 bases from V and 2 bases from J, the junction contained 2 bases not matched to a gene. Germline CDR1 LNHNV, CDR2 YYDKDF (reference sequence). The CDR3, as DNA: TGTGCCACCAGCAGGGACAGGGTCAACTATGGCTACACCTTC. Translation: CATSRDRVNYGYTF. The full variable domain, its missing parts supplied by reference TRBV15 and TRBJ1-2, is DAMVIQNPRYQVTQFGKPVTLSCSQTLNHNVMYWYQQKSSQAPKLLFHYYDKDFNNEADTPDNFQSRRPNTSFCFLDIRSPGLGDTAMYLCATSRDRVNYGYTFGSGTRLTVV.

The table lists this clone with a count of one. As DNA, the CDR3 is TGTGCCACCAGCACCCGGATGGGGGACAGGAGCTCCTACGAGCAGTACTTC. Encoded protein: CATSTRMGDRSSYEQYF. The J gene is TRBJ2-7, the V gene TRBV15, with 8 bases that match TRBD1. CDR1 LNHNV and CDR2 YYDKDF come from the germline V gene (reference sequence). The CDR3 spans 17 residues. V was pared by 4 bases and J by 0 bases, with 11 bases of the junction left unmatched.

This clone occurred once. The chain links TRBV28 to TRBJ1-2; D possibly corresponds to TRBD1 (6 bases). V lost 5 bases, J lost 0 bases, and 13 bases lay in between. The CDR3 covers 15 residues. Germline V gene data show CDR1 as MDHEN and CDR2 as SYDVKM. The CDR3: CASSPRGQPNYGYTF. Written as DNA, the CDR3 is TGTGCCAGCAGTCCCCGAGGACAGCCTAACTATGGCTACACCTTC.

The V and J genes are TRBV10-3 and TRBJ2-5; TRBD2 is a possible D gene (5 bases). Germline CDR1 and CDR2: ENHRY and SYGVKD. V lost 4 bases to trimming and J lost 5 bases, with 11 bases between them. This CDR3 contains 13 residues. CDR3 coding DNA: TGTGCCATCAGTGGGGAGACCCGGGAGACCCAGTACTTC. This encodes CAISGETRETQYF.

This clone was found once. V gene TRBV19 combines with J gene TRBJ1-4, with D uncertain. Per germline, CDR1 LNHDA and CDR2 SQIVND (reference sequence). Trimming stripped 11 bases from V and 3 bases from J, with 13 bases between. The CDR3 has 13 residues. The CDR3 reads CAGSIGPNEKLFF. DNA of the CDR3: TGTGCCGGGTCGATTGGCCCTAATGAAAAACTGTTTTTT.

The genes are TRBV7-6 and TRBJ2-2, with TRBD2 matching over 10 bases. Germline V gene data show CDR1 as SGHVS and CDR2 as FNYEAQ. This CDR3 region has 16 residues. Trimming at V came to 1 base and at J to 5 bases, leaving 4 bases not matched to a gene. The CDR3 loop is CASSLGTSGITGELFF. CDR3 in DNA: TGTGCCAGCAGCTTAGGCACTAGCGGGATAACCGGGGAGCTGTTTTTT.